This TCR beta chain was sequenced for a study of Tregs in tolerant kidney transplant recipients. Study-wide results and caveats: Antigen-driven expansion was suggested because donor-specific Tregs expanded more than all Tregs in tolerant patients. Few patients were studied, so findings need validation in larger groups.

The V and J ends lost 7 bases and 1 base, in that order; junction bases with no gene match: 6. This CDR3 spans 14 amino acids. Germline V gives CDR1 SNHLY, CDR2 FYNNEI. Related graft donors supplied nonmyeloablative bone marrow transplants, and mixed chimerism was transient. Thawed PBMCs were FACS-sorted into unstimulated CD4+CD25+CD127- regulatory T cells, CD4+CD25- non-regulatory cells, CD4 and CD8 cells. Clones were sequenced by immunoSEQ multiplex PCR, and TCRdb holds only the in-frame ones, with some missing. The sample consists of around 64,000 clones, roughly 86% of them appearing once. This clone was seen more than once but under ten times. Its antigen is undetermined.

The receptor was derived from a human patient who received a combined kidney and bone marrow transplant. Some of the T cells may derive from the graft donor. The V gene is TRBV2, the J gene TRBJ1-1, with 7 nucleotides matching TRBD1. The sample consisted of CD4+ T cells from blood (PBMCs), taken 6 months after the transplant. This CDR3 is CASTAQGWNTEAFF. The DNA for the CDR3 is TGTGCCAGCACCGCACAGGGGTGGAACACTGAAGCTTTCTTT.